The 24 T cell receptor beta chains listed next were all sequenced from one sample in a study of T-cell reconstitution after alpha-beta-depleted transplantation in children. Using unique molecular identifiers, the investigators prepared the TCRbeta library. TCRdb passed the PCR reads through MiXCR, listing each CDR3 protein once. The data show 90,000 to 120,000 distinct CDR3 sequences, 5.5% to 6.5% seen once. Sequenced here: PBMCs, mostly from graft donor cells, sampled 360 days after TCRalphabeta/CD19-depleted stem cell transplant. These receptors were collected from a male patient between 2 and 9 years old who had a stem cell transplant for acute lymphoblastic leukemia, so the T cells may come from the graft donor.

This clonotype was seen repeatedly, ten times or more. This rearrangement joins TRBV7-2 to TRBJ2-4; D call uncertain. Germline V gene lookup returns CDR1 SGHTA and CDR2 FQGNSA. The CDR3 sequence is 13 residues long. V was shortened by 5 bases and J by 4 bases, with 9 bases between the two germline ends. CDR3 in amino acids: CASSRRLKNIQYF. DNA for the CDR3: TGTGCCAGCAGCCGTCGACTTAAAAACATTCAGTACTTC.

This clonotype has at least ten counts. CDR3 bases: TGCGCCAGCAGCCTGGAGGCTAGCGGGAGAGAGACCCAGTACTTC. It encodes CASSLEASGRETQYF. The chain is built from TRBV5-1 and TRBJ2-5; 10 bases line up with TRBD2. The CDR3 is made up of 15 amino acids. Unmatched junction bases numbered 7, after V lost 4 bases and J lost 4 bases. Per the germline V gene, CDR1 is SGHRS and CDR2 is YFSETQ.

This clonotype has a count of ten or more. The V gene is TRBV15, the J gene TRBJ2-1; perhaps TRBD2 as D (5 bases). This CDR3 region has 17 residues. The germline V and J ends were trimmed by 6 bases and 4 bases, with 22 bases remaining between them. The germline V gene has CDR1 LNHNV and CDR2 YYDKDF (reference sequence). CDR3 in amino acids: CATSLFALGGSYNEQFF. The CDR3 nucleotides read TGTGCCACCAGTCTTTTTGCTCTCGGAGGAAGTTACAATGAGCAGTTCTTC.

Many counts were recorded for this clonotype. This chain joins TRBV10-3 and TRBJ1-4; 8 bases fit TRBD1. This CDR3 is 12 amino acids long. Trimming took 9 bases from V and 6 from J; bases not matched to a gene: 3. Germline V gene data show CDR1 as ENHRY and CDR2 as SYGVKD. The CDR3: CAIQGADEKLFF. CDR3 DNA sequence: TGTGCCATTCAGGGGGCGGATGAAAAACTGTTTTTT.

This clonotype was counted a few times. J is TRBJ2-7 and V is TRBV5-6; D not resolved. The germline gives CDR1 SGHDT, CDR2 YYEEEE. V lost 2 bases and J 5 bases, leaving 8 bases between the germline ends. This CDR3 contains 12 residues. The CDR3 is CASSLPLNEQYF. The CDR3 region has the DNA TGTGCCAGCAGCTTACCGTTAAACGAGCAGTACTTC. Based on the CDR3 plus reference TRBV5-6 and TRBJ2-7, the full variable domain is DAGVTQSPTHLIKTRGQQVTLRCSPKSGHDTVSWYQQALGQGPQFIFQYYEEEERQRGNFPDRFSGHQFPNYSSELNVNALLLGDSALYLCASSLPLNEQYFGPGTRLTVT.

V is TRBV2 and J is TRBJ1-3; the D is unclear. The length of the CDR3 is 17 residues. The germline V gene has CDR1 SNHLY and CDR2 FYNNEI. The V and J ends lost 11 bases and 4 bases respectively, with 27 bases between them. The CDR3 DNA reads TGTGCCTTCAGTTCCCCCCTTCTGGCACTCGGAGGAAACACCATATATTTT. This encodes CAFSSPLLALGGNTIYF.

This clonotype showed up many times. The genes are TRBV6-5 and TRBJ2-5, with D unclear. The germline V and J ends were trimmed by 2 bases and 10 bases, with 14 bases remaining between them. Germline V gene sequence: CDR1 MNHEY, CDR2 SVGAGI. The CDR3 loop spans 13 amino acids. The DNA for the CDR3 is TGTGCCAGCAGTTACCCTTCGGACGGCGACCAGTACTTC. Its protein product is CASSYPSDGDQYF.

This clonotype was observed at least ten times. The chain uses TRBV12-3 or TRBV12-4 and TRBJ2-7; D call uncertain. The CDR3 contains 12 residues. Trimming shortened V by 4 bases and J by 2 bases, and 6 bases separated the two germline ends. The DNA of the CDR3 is TGTGCCAGCAGTTATGAGACCTACGAGCAGTACTTC. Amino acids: CASSYETYEQYF.

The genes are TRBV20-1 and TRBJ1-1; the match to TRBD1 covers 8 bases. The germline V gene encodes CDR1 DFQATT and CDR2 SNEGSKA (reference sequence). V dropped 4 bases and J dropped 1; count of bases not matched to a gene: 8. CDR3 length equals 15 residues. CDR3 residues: CSAIRQGKGNTEAFF. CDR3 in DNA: TGCAGTGCTATTCGACAGGGGAAGGGGAACACTGAAGCTTTCTTT.

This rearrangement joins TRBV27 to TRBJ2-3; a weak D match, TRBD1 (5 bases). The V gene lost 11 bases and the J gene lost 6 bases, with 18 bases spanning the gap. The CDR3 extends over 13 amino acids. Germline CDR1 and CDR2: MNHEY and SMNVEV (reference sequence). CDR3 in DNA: TGTGCCTCCCTGGGGCTGGGAACGGATACGCAGTATTTT. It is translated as CASLGLGTDTQYF.

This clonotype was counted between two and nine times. CDR3 amino acids: CASDRGLNTEAFF. CDR3 DNA: TGTGCCAGCGATCGGGGATTGAACACTGAAGCTTTCTTT. The J gene is TRBJ1-1, the V gene TRBV6-2 or TRBV6-3; D is unclear. Trimming took off 8 bases at V and 0 bases at J, with 10 bases between the two ends. Germline V gene sequence: CDR1 MNHEY, CDR2 SVGEGT. There are 13 residues in the CDR3.

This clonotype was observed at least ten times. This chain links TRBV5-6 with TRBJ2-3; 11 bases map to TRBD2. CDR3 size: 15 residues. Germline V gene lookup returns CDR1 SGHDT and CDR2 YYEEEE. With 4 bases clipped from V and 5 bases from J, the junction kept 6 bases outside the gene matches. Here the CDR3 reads CASSRLAGRVDTQYF. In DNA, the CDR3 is TGTGCCAGCAGCCGACTAGCGGGGAGGGTAGATACGCAGTATTTT.

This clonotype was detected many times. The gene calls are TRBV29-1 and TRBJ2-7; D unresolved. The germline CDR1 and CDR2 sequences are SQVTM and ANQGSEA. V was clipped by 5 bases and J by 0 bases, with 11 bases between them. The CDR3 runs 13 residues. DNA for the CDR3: TGCAGCGTTAGCGACGGGCGCTCCTACGAGCAGTACTTC. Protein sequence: CSVSDGRSYEQYF.

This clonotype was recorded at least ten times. In DNA form, the CDR3 reads TGCAGTGCGCCTCAAGCCGGTCTGAACACTGAAGCTTTCTTT. Its protein is CSAPQAGLNTEAFF. J is TRBJ1-1 and V is TRBV20-1; D is ambiguous. The CDR3 sequence is 14 residues long. Germline loops: CDR1 DFQATT, CDR2 SNEGSKA (reference sequence). Trimming cost V 6 bases and J 0 bases, with 14 bases left between them.

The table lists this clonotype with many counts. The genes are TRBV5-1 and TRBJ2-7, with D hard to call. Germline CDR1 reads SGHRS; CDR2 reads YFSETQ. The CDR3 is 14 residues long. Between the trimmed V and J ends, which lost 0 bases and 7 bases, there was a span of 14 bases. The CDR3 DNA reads TGCGCCAGCAGCTTGGACGGGCCCAGAAGAGAGCAGTACTTC. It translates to CASSLDGPRREQYF.

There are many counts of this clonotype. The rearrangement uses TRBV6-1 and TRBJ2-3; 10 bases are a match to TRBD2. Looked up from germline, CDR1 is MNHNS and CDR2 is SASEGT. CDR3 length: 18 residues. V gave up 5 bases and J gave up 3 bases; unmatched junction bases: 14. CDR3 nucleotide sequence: TGTGCCAGCAGTCGACGGGGGTCGAGCGGGAGGGAAACAGATACGCAGTATTTT. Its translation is CASSRRGSSGRETDTQYF.

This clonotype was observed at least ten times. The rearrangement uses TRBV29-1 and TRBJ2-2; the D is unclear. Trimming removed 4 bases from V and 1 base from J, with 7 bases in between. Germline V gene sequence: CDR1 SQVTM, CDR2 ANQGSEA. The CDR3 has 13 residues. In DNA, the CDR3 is TGCAGCGTTGGAAGGCTGAACACCGGGGAGCTGTTTTTT. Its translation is CSVGRLNTGELFF.

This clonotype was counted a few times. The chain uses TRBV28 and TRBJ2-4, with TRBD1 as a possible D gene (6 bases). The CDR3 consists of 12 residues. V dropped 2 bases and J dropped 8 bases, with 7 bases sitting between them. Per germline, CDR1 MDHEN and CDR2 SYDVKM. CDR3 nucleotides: TGTGCCAGCAGTTTAGACAGGCACATTCAGTACTTC. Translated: CASSLDRHIQYF.

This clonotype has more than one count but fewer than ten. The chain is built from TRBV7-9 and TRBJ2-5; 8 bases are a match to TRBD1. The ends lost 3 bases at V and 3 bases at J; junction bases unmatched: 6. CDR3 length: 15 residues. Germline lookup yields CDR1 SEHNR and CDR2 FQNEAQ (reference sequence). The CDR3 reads CASSFSGGREETQYF. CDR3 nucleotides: TGTGCCAGCAGCTTCTCAGGGGGCAGGGAAGAGACCCAGTACTTC. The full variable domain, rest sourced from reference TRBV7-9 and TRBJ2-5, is DTGVSQNPRHKITKRGQNVTFRCDPISEHNRLYWYRQTLGQGPEFLTYFQNEAQLEKSRLLSDRFSAERPKGSFSTLEIQRTEQGDSAMYLCASSFSGGREETQYFGPGTRLLVL.

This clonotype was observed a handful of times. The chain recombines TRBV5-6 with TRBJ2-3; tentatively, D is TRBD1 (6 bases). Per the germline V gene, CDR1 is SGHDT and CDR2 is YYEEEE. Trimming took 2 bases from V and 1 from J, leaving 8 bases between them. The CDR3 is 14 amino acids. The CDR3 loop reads CASSFGTRTDTQYF. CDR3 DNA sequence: TGTGCCAGCAGCTTTGGGACACGCACAGATACGCAGTATTTT.

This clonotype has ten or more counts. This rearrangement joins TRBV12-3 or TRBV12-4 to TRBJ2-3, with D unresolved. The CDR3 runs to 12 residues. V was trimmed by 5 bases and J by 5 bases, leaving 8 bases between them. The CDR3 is CASSPLGDTQYF. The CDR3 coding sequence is TGTGCCAGCAGTCCTTTGGGAGATACGCAGTATTTT.

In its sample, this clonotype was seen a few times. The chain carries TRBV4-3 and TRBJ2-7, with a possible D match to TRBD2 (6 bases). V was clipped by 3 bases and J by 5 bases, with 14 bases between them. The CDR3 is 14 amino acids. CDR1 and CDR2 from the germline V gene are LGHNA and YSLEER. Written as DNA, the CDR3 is TGCGCCAGCAGCCAGGTCGGGGGAGCGGACGAGCAGTACTTC. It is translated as CASSQVGGADEQYF.

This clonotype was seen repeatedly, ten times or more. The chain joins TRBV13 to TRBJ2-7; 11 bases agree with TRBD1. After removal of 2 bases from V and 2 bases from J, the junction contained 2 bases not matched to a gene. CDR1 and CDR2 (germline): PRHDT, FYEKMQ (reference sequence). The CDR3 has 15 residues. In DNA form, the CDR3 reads TGTGCCAGCAGCTTAAAGGGACAGGGGGCCTACGAGCAGTACTTC. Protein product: CASSLKGQGAYEQYF.

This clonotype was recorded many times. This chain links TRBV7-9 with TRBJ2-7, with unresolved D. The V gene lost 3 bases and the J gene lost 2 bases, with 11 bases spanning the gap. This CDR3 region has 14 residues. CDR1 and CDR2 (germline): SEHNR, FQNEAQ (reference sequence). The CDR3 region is CASSLGLRAYEQYF. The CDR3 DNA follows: TGTGCCAGCAGCTTGGGCCTCCGGGCCTACGAGCAGTACTTC.